One sample yielded the 25 T cell receptor beta chains listed below, sequenced in a study of metastatic and nonmetastatic thyroid tumors. From the PCR reads, TCRdb re-called clones with MiXCR. Of around 26,000 clones in the sample, more than 13% were seen once. No patient received treatment before thyroid surgery. The source material was blood. All receptors come from a female donor with papillary thyroid cancer or a benign thyroid nodule (not recorded which). Some clones in this sample may be carry-over from other donors' samples.

This clone appeared many times. The chain carries TRBV15 and TRBJ2-7; D gene ambiguous. V lost 5 bases and J lost 6, with 14 bases in between. Germline CDR1 LNHNV, CDR2 YYDKDF (reference sequence). The CDR3 is made up of 13 amino acids. The CDR3 region has the DNA TGTGCCACCAGCGGCCGCGCGTCCGGCGAGCAGTACTTC. This translates into CATSGRASGEQYF. Full variable domain (missing parts from reference TRBV15 and TRBJ2-7): DAMVIQNPRYQVTQFGKPVTLSCSQTLNHNVMYWYQQKSSQAPKLLFHYYDKDFNNEADTPDNFQSRRPNTSFCFLDIRSPGLGDTAMYLCATSGRASGEQYFGPGTRLTVT.

As regards this clone: Germline and junction disagree at one end, which may indicate a read error. The chain joins TRBV6-1 to TRBJ1-2; weak D call: TRBD1 (5 bases). Germline CDR1 MNHNS, CDR2 SASEGT. The CDR3 sequence is 13 residues long. The DNA for the CDR3 is TGTGCCAGCACCCCAGACAGTGGAGGCGGCTACACATTC. This encodes CASTPDSGGGYTF.

In this sample, this clone turned up many times. J is TRBJ2-5 and V is TRBV6-5; either TRBD1 or TRBD2 may supply D (6 bases each). Per the germline V gene, CDR1 is MNHEY and CDR2 is SVGAGI. The V end lost 2 bases, the J end lost 6 bases, and 16 bases lay between the germline ends. The CDR3 extends over 15 amino acids. The CDR3 region is CASSYPSGAGKTQYF. CDR3 nucleotide sequence: TGTGCCAGCAGTTACCCGTCGGGGGCAGGGAAGACCCAGTACTTC.

This clone was picked up many times. The V and J genes are TRBV12-3 or TRBV12-4 and TRBJ2-4; weak D call: TRBD2 (6 bases). This CDR3 spans 14 amino acids. V lost 6 bases, J lost 3 bases, and 12 bases lay in between. The CDR3, as DNA: TGTGCCAGCAGCTCGCGGGAAGGCAAAAACATTCAGTACTTC. Translation gives CASSSREGKNIQYF.

This clone was seen ten or more times. The chain couples TRBV20-1 to TRBJ2-1, with 11 bases lining up with TRBD1. With V trimmed by 7 bases and J by 7 bases, 9 bases remained unmatched. This CDR3 comprises 14 residues. Germline V gene data show CDR1 as DFQATT and CDR2 as SNEGSKA (reference sequence). The CDR3 sequence: CSDTGTGGRNEQFF. In DNA form, the CDR3 reads TGCAGTGACACCGGGACAGGGGGTCGGAATGAGCAGTTCTTC.

At least ten counts were recorded for this clone. V is TRBV5-4 and J is TRBJ2-7; 8 positions match TRBD1. The CDR3 runs to 14 residues. V trimming: 6 bases; J trimming: 1 base; junction bases outside the gene matches: 6. The V gene's germline CDR1 is SGHNT and CDR2 YYREEE (reference sequence). CDR3 sequence (DNA): TGTGCCAGCACCCTAGACAGGGGATCCTACGAGCAGTACTTC. Amino acid sequence: CASTLDRGSYEQYF.

This clone was counted ten times or more. The CDR3 sequence: CAINPGTGAETQYF. The CDR3 nucleotides read TGTGCCATCAACCCCGGGACAGGGGCGGAGACCCAGTACTTC. The chain joins TRBV6-1 to TRBJ2-5; TRBD1 matches at 10 bases. This CDR3 is 14 amino acids long. V lost 10 bases to trimming and J lost 5 bases; unmatched junction nucleotides: 10. Germline V gives CDR1 MNHNS, CDR2 SASEGT.

This clone has at least ten counts. This chain joins TRBV11-2 and TRBJ1-5; possible D gene TRBD1, 5 bases. The germline gives CDR1 SGHAT, CDR2 FQNNGV. With 0 bases removed from V and 3 bases from J, the gap between germline ends came to 6 bases. The CDR3 loop spans 14 amino acids. The CDR3 DNA follows: TGTGCCAGCAGCTTAGATGGGGCCAATCAGCCCCAGCATTTT. Its protein product is CASSLDGANQPQHF.

The sample holds one count of this clone. The gene calls are TRBV4-1 and TRBJ1-5, with D possibly matching TRBD1 (5 bases). Trimming removed 1 base at V and 1 base at J, with 8 bases between. In germline, CDR1 is MGHRA, CDR2 YSYEKL. The length of the CDR3 is 15 residues. CDR3 coding DNA: TGCGCCAGCAGCCAAGGGGGGATCAGCAATCAGCCCCAGCATTTT. Translating it yields CASSQGGISNQPQHF.

This clone was observed many times. CDR3 DNA sequence: TGTGCCAGCAGCCCCACGTGGGACACCCGCACCATATATTTT. Protein product: CASSPTWDTRTIYF. This sequence joins TRBV13 and TRBJ1-3; perhaps TRBD1 as D (6 bases). This CDR3 contains 14 residues. From germline, CDR1 is PRHDT and CDR2 FYEKMQ (reference sequence). Trimming removed 5 bases at V and 9 bases at J, with 17 bases between.

This clone appeared many times. This rearrangement joins TRBV27 to TRBJ2-1; D may be TRBD1 (6 bases). The ends were cut back, 7 bases at V and 7 bases at J, with 14 bases in the middle. The germline V gene has CDR1 MNHEY and CDR2 SMNVEV (reference sequence). This CDR3 comprises 13 residues. Here the CDR3 DNA reads TGTGCCAGCAAGACAGGAGGTAGTAATGAGCAGTTCTTC. Amino acids: CASKTGGSNEQFF.

This clone was found many times. This chain links TRBV6-2 or TRBV6-3 with TRBJ1-5, with D hard to call. The germline CDR1 and CDR2 sequences are MNHEY and SVGEGT. CDR3 length: 15 amino acids. Trimming took 0 bases from V and 4 from J, leaving 10 bases between them. Here the CDR3 DNA reads TGTGCCAGCAGTTACTCCTCAAGGGTAAATCAGCCCCAGCATTTT. Protein product: CASSYSSRVNQPQHF.

The chain joins TRBV10-1 to TRBJ2-1, with D perhaps being TRBD1 or TRBD2 (6 bases each). The CDR3 is 15 residues long. Germline CDR1 is WNHNN and CDR2 is SYGVQD (reference sequence). Trimming took off 4 bases at V and 1 base at J, with 11 bases between the two ends. CDR3 coding DNA: TGCGCCAGCAGTGGAGGGGGGAGATCCTACAATGAGCAGTTCTTC. Amino acid sequence: CASSGGGRSYNEQFF.

At least ten counts were recorded for this clone. The chain couples TRBV11-3 to TRBJ2-1; D might be TRBD1 (6 bases). Germline loops: CDR1 SGHNT, CDR2 YENEEA. This CDR3 has 11 amino acids. The germline V and J ends were trimmed by 5 bases and 10 bases, with 9 bases remaining between them. The chain's CDR3 is CASSVGTEQFF. The CDR3 bases are TGTGCCAGCAGCGTTGGGACAGAGCAGTTCTTC.

The rearrangement links TRBV19 to TRBJ2-3; 9 bases are a match to TRBD2. CDR1 LNHDA and CDR2 SQIVND come from the germline V gene (reference sequence). The trim removed 5 bases at V and 5 bases at J, leaving 11 bases unmatched. The CDR3 contains 16 residues. The CDR3 loop is CASSPLAGGQGDTQYF. DNA for the CDR3: TGTGCCAGTAGTCCCCTCGCGGGGGGGCAGGGAGATACGCAGTATTTT.

This clone was recorded many times. The junction shows a germline mismatch at one end, possibly a read error. The genes are TRBV7-7 and TRBJ2-7, with a weak D call TRBD1 (7 bases). Germline V gives CDR1 SSHAT, CDR2 FNYEAQ (reference sequence). The CDR3 has 13 residues. CDR3 sequence (DNA): TGTGCTAGCAGCCGCGGGACAGCCTACGAGCAGTACTTC. It specifies CASSRGTAYEQYF.

This clone was recorded at least ten times. Other DNA sequences in the sample encode the same CDR3. CDR3 residues: CASSERGLAGTQYF. The CDR3 nucleotides are TGCGCCAGCAGTGAAAGGGGGCTAGCGGGGACCCAGTACTTC. The chain links TRBV10-1 to TRBJ2-5; maybe TRBD2 (8 bases). The V end lost 3 bases, the J end lost 7 bases, and 15 bases lay between the germline ends. CDR3 length equals 14 residues. Germline CDR1 reads WNHNN; CDR2 reads SYGVQD (reference sequence).

In this sample, this clone turned up a few times. The chain links TRBV6-1 to TRBJ2-5, with 15 bases that match TRBD2. The CDR3 extends over 16 amino acids. Germline V gene lookup returns CDR1 MNHNS and CDR2 SASEGT. The V gene end was trimmed by 4 bases and the J gene end by 3 bases; junction bases not matched to a gene: 3. CDR3 nucleotides: TGTGCCAGCAGTGGGACTAGCGGGGGGGTGGAAGAGACCCAGTACTTC. Translation gives CASSGTSGGVEETQYF.

This clone is labeled as medium-sized. The V and J genes are TRBV28 and TRBJ2-7; D may be TRBD1 (5 bases). V was pared by 4 bases and J by 3 bases, with 7 bases between. The CDR3 runs to 12 residues. Germline assignment: CDR1 MDHEN and CDR2 SYDVKM. In DNA form, the CDR3 reads TGTGCCAGCAGTTCAGGGATCTACGAGCAGTACTTC. It yields the protein CASSSGIYEQYF.

This clone has ten or more counts. This chain joins TRBV19 and TRBJ1-5, with a tentative D call TRBD1 (6 bases). Trimming took off 7 bases at V and 9 bases at J, with 16 bases between the two ends. Germline CDR1 and CDR2: LNHDA and SQIVND (reference sequence). CDR3 length equals 13 residues. The CDR3 loop reads CASIQDSISPQHF. The CDR3 DNA reads TGTGCCAGTATTCAGGACAGCATATCGCCCCAGCATTTT. Full variable domain (outside the CDR3, taken from reference TRBV19 and TRBJ1-5): DGGITQSPKYLFRKEGQNVTLSCEQNLNHDAMYWYRQDPGQGLRLIYYSQIVNDFQKGDIAEGYSVSREKKESFPLTVTSAQKNPTAFYLCASIQDSISPQHFGDGTRLSIL.

The V gene is TRBV20-1, the J gene TRBJ2-7, with 11 positions matching TRBD2. Looked up from germline, CDR1 is DFQATT and CDR2 is SNEGSKA (reference sequence). The CDR3 loop spans 15 amino acids. The V and J ends lost 3 bases and 2 bases, in that order; junction bases with no gene match: 6. CDR3 DNA sequence: TGCAGTGCTAGGCTACTAGCGGGAGAGGCCTACGAGCAGTACTTC. Its protein product is CSARLLAGEAYEQYF.

Many counts were recorded for this clone. The chain links TRBV20-1 to TRBJ2-1, with TRBD2 matching 11 bases. The CDR3 contains 17 residues. The V and J ends lost 2 bases and 0 bases, in that order; junction bases with no gene match: 6. Germline loops: CDR1 DFQATT, CDR2 SNEGSKA (reference sequence). The CDR3 here is CSARRTSGPSSYNEQFF. CDR3 DNA sequence: TGCAGTGCTAGACGGACTAGCGGGCCGAGCTCCTACAATGAGCAGTTCTTC.

This clone was seen once. A read error may produce the germline difference seen at one junction end. Other DNA sequences within the sample encode an identical CDR3. V usage is TRBV24-1 and J usage is TRBJ2-2; D remains unclear. Germline CDR1 and CDR2: KGHDR and SFDVKD. The CDR3 contains 15 residues. Here the CDR3 DNA reads TGTGCTACCAGTGACCATACAGTTTTGGACGGTGAGCTGTTTTTT. Encoded protein: CATSDHTVLDGELFF.

This clone was observed at least ten times. The chain has TRBV7-2 and TRBJ2-5, with 12 bases that match TRBD2. There are 17 residues in the CDR3. Trimming removed 5 bases from V and 4 bases from J; junction bases left unmatched: 11. Germline lookup yields CDR1 SGHTA and CDR2 FQGNSA. In nucleotides, the CDR3 is TGTGCCAGCAGCGCTTCCACGGGACTAGCGGGCCGAGAGACCCAGTACTTC. It translates to CASSASTGLAGRETQYF.

J is TRBJ2-7 and V is TRBV4-1; 7 nucleotides line up with TRBD2. The V gene end was trimmed by 2 bases and the J gene end by 1 base; junction bases not matched to a gene: 14. Looked up from germline, CDR1 is MGHRA and CDR2 is YSYEKL. The CDR3 covers 18 residues. CDR3 DNA sequence: TGCGCCAGCAGCCAACGCCACGTAGGCGGGAGAACTTCCTACGAGCAGTACTTC. It encodes CASSQRHVGGRTSYEQYF.